These T cell receptor beta chains were read from a single sample in a study of T cell changes during pregnancy in multiple sclerosis. The protocol was immunoSEQ multiplex PCR, while the TCRdb copy is restricted to in-frame clones and leaves out a portion. Of approximately 70,000 clones listed, about 91% are singletons. Sequences were derived from peripheral blood, sampled in the first trimester of pregnancy. The receptors originated from a female donor with multiple sclerosis, enrolled in a pregnancy study. CDR3s include the opening cysteine and the closing phenylalanine or tryptophan. Where a row states a size, it is once, few, many or the class of an expanded clone; other rows omit it.

V gene	clone size	CDR3 protein
TRBV10-3	.	CAISESKGGQSGAKNIQYF
TRBV6-6	.	CASSTPQGARTGELFF
TRBV7-9	once	CASSSQGPPNSPLHF
TRBV5-1	.	CASTQGDSNYGYTF
TRBV15	.	CATSRERGGGYTF
TRBV19	.	CASSWTGGLEENIQYF
TRBV6-1	.	CASSEAPRGHYNEQFF
TRBV2	.	CASSEKWAGEYEQYF
TRBV6-6	.	CASSSGPYEQYF
TRBV10-3	.	CAISGTSGSYNEQFF
TRBV11-2	.	CASSSPIIGVHTEAFF
TRBV27	.	CASRVTGPSYEQYF
TRBV9	.	CASSVEIAGNTGELFF
TRBV27	.	CASSSGTGGLRYTF
TRBV5-1	.	CASSYNSGGPETQYF
TRBV4-1	.	CASSQRAGAGTDTQYF
TRBV15	.	CATSNRDRDRHYEQYF
TRBV15	few	CATSRGGQSNQPQHF
TRBV5-4	.	CASRGDRVPGTQYF
TRBV28	.	CASSITSGFIYNEQFF
TRBV30	.	CAWSPPGLAGVNNEQFF
TRBV28	.	CASSSRKQRINEKLFF
TRBV28	.	CASRTGGSYEQYF
TRBV27	once	CASQSWTGRTEAFF
TRBV18	.	CASSPGTGYATGELFF
TRBV7-9	.	CASSLLTGGNEKLFF
TRBV7-3	.	CASSRRTREFPGELFF
TRBV10-3	once	CAISMTSGSTDTQYF
TRBV15	.	CATSAGLADFGYGYTF
TRBV5-4	.	CASSTSGSFYEQYF
TRBV28	.	CASSFNSNQPQHF
TRBV18	once	CASSPLLAGDNEQFF
TRBV10-3	once	CAISEDRIEAGGELFF
TRBV25-1	.	CAPAPAGVSEQYF
TRBV28	once	CASSFGGGQGQPQHF
TRBV7-9	.	CASSALQGMNTEAFF
TRBV9	.	CASSSGGEQYF
TRBV7-8	.	CASHGFGSYEQYF
TRBV27	.	CASSTRTRAYEQYF
TRBV6-6	few	CASSSPGQGHNSPLHF
TRBV9	.	CASSVTGAAGNTIYF
TRBV6-6	.	CASSYSGKNQPQHF
TRBV27	.	CASSLTSRVNEQFF
TRBV19	.	CASSIDQDRGRFGELFF
TRBV15	.	CATSAGTSGYEQYF
TRBV7-2	.	CASRNSYRAAQDEAFF
TRBV14	.	CASSQDLGRQYF
TRBV28	.	CASSLGGRPGHEQFF